This TCR beta chain was sequenced in a study of regulatory T cells in long-lasting Graves disease. According to the study, TCR beta libraries were built with iRepertoire HTBI primers and CDR3-region Arm-PCR. TCRdb used MiXCR to reprocess the multiplex PCR reads, holding one entry per CDR3 protein. This table holds over 350,000 distinct CDR3 sequences, about 15% found once. Time point: newly diagnosed GD, antithyroid drugs for less than 3 months. PBMC-derived RNA was used for the TCR library. The V end lost 6 bases, the J end lost 4 bases, and 13 bases lay between the germline ends. This CDR3 region has 13 residues. Looked up from germline, CDR1 is MNHEY and CDR2 is SMNVEV (reference sequence). This clonotype was counted at least ten times. The sample was also reused in another study, on T cells in Graves' hyperthyroidism and ophthalmopathy.

The sequence was collected from a woman between 40 and 55 years old with Graves disease. V is TRBV27 and J is TRBJ2-7; either TRBD1 or TRBD2 may fit D (5 bases each). Sequencing was performed on peripheral blood mononuclear cells (PBMCs), taken at new diagnosis, from a patient treated with antithyroid drugs. CDR3 DNA: TGTGCCAGCAGGAGTGTGGGACCTTACGAGCAGTACTTC. Translated, it gives CASRSVGPYEQYF.